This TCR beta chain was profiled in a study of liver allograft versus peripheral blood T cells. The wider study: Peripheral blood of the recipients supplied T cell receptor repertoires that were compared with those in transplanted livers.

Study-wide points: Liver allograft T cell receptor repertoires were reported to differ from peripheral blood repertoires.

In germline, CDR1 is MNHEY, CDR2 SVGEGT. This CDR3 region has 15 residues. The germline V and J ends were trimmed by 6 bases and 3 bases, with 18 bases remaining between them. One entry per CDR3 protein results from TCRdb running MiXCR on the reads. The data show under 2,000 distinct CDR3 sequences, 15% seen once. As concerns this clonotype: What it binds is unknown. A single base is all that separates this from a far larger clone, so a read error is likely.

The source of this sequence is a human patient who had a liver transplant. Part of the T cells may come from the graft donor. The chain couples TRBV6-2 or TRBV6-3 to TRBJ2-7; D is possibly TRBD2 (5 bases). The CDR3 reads CASSRPNPGYYEQYF. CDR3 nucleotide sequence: TGTGCCAGCAGCCGACCAAATCCGGGGTACTACGAGCAGTACTTC.